This entry concerns a single T cell receptor (beta chain). Its antigen is currently unknown. These data originate in a study of CD4 T cells in relation to SARS-CoV-2 and coronaviruses. Profiling relied on immunoSEQ multiplex PCR, and the TCRdb table lists in-frame clones only, not all of them. In the table there are tens of thousands of clones, approximately 75% of which are singletons. The unexposed donors gave CD4+ T cells in about 2010-2019, prior to COVID-19. CD4+ T cells were isolated from the cells after 10 days of culture. As cell numbers allowed, unexposed-donor CD4+ T cells faced SARS-CoV-2 S/N and four cold-coronavirus spikes. On days 3 and 7, cultures got half fresh IL-2 medium. Sequencing input: CD4+ T cells from PBMCs, cultured in vitro. This TCR derives from a human donor in good health.

The CDR3 spells CASSLQASYGYTF. CDR3 coding DNA: TGCGCCAGCAGCTTACAGGCTAGCTATGGCTACACCTTC. The V gene is TRBV5-1, the J gene TRBJ1-2; perhaps TRBD1 as D (5 bases). Per the germline V gene, CDR1 is SGHRS and CDR2 is YFSETQ. Trimming took 2 bases from V and 4 from J, leaving 9 bases between them. This CDR3 has 13 residues.